A single sample is the source of the 26 T cell receptor beta chains below, sequenced in a study of T cell clonality in common variable immunodeficiency. Study observations and caveats: Common variable immunodeficiency TCR beta sequences reportedly had fewer deletions and N-nucleotide insertions.

The method was immunoSEQ multiplex PCR; TCRdb's version includes in-frame clones alone and lacks a portion of them. Captured here are approximately 29,000 clones, none seen once; the top ten comprise 3.2%. Antigens of these TCRs are unknown. Sequencing used peripheral blood mononuclear cells. The receptors derive from a human donor with common variable immunodeficiency.

As for this clone: The missing CDR3 end, 3 residues past where the read stops, is filled in from the germline J gene. The chain recombines TRBV30 with TRBJ1-6, with unresolved D. From germline, CDR1 is GTSNPN and CDR2 SVGIG (reference sequence). V was cut by 0 bases and J by 5 bases, with 14 bases left in between. The CDR3 is made up of 16 amino acids. Partial CDR3 DNA: TGTGCCTGGAGTGTACACAGATGGAGAAATAATTCACCC. This gives the protein CAWSVHRWRNNSP. The whole CDR3 region reads CAWSVHRWRNNSPLHF. Full variable domain (outside the CDR3, taken from reference TRBV30 and TRBJ1-6): SQTIHQWPATLVQPVGSPLSLECTVEGTSNPNLYWYRQAAGRGLQLLFYSVGIGQISSEVPQNLSASRPQDRQFILSSKKLLLSDSGFYLCAWSVHRWRNNSPLHFGNGTRLTVT.

Remarks on this clone: The CDR3 end falls 3 residues outside the read, so it is completed with the germline J gene. The chain couples TRBV7-8 to TRBJ2-7; TRBD2 matches 14 bases. Germline loops: CDR1 SGHVS, CDR2 FQNEAQ. The junction had 12 bases not matched to a gene; V was cut back by 5 bases and J by 6 bases. The CDR3 runs 17 residues. Incomplete CDR3 DNA: TGTGCCAGCAGCGCAAATTCCGGGACTAGCGGGAGTGGCGAG. Translated: CASSANSGTSGSGE. In full, the CDR3 reads CASSANSGTSGSGEQYF. Full variable domain (remainder filled in from reference TRBV7-8 and TRBJ2-7): GAGVSQSPRYKVAKRGQDVALRCDPISGHVSLFWYQQALGQGPEFLTYFQNEAQLDKSGLPSDRFFAERPEGSVSTLKIQRTQQEDSAVYLCASSANSGTSGSGEQYFGPGTRLTVT.

This clone has at least ten counts. The read ends 3 residues shy of where the CDR3 ends; the end is completed using the germline J gene. The V call is TRBV29-1, the J call TRBJ1-1; 8 bases align to TRBD1. The CDR3 is 16 residues long. Germline V gene sequence: CDR1 SQVTM, CDR2 ANQGSEA. V gave up 6 bases and J gave up 4 bases; unmatched junction bases: 16. The CDR3 sequence: CSVESGQGRSGTEAFF. The DNA read from the CDR3 is TGCAGCGTCGAATCTGGACAGGGACGATCGGGCACTGAA.

CDR3 region: CASRADRGDQPQHF. The CDR3 bases that were read are TGTGCCAGCAGGGCGGACAGGGGGGATCAGCCC. The gene calls are TRBV2 and TRBJ1-5; 10 positions match TRBD1. The read halts 3 residues ahead of the CDR3 end, with the missing end drawn from the germline J gene. The V gene's germline CDR1 is SNHLY and CDR2 FYNNEI. CDR3 length: 14 residues. After removal of 6 bases from V and 5 bases from J, the junction contained 4 bases not matched to a gene.

A word on this clone: The CDR3 extends 3 residues past the end of the read, so its final part is completed from the germline J gene. This chain links TRBV2 with TRBJ2-7, with 7 bases fitting TRBD1. Germline V gene sequence: CDR1 SNHLY, CDR2 FYNNEI. This CDR3 spans 15 amino acids. V lost 5 bases, J lost 5 bases, and 12 bases stayed unmatched. CDR3 DNA (partial): TGTGCCAGCAGTCTACAGGGGAATATGGAGAACGAG. Protein sequence: CASSLQGNMENE. The entire CDR3 protein reads CASSLQGNMENEQYF.

In its sample, this clone was seen many times. From the germline J gene comes the end of the CDR3, since the read stops 3 residues before it. This sequence joins TRBV7-8 and TRBJ2-5, with 7 bases that match TRBD2. There are 17 residues in the CDR3. The J segment lost 5 bases and the V segment lost 4 bases, leaving 16 bases of the junction unmatched. Germline CDR1 and CDR2: SGHVS and FQNEAQ. The covered CDR3 bases are TGTGCCAGCAGCTCACGCAGATTTACTAGCGCTGCCGAGACC. Its translation: CASSSRRFTSAAET. The entire CDR3 reads CASSSRRFTSAAETQYF.

This clone showed up many times. From the germline J gene comes the end of the CDR3, since the read stops 3 residues before it. This chain uses TRBV4-2 with TRBJ1-6, with D hard to call. Germline lookup yields CDR1 LGHNA and CDR2 YNFKEQ. V lost 0 bases to trimming and J lost 0 bases, with 12 bases between them. CDR3 length: 18 amino acids. Incomplete CDR3 DNA: TGTGCCAGCAGCCAAGACCAGACACCGAGCTCCTATAATTCACCC. Translating gives CASSQDQTPSSYNSP. The CDR3, in full, reads CASSQDQTPSSYNSPLHF.

This clone was seen repeatedly, ten times or more. The read stops 3 residues short of the end of the CDR3; the missing end is completed from the germline J gene. The genes are TRBV18 and TRBJ1-1, with 7 bases identical to TRBD1. The trim removed 1 base at V and 3 bases at J, leaving 5 bases unmatched. CDR3 length: 15 amino acids. Germline V gene lookup returns CDR1 KGHSH and CDR2 LQKENI. The CDR3 DNA, read in part, is TGTGCCAGCTCACCACGTTTAACAGGGGACACTGAA. Residues: CASSPRLTGDTE. The CDR3, in full, reads CASSPRLTGDTEAFF.

This clone was picked up a small number of times. The read ends 3 residues early relative to the CDR3; the germline J gene fills the gap. The rearrangement uses TRBV20-1 and TRBJ1-2, with D possibly TRBD1 on 6 matching bases. V lost 0 bases and J 4 bases, leaving 15 bases between the germline ends. Germline values: CDR1 DFQATT, CDR2 SNEGSKA (reference sequence). The CDR3 runs to 15 residues. The sequenced CDR3 bases are TGCAGTGCTAGAGATCCCGCCACAGGGCCCTATGGC. Translation gives CSARDPATGPYG. In full, the CDR3 reads CSARDPATGPYGYTF.

This clone was counted many times. The read comes to an end 3 residues before the CDR3 does, leaving the germline J gene to fill in the end. V usage is TRBV7-9 and J usage is TRBJ2-1, with 14 bases fitting TRBD2. Germline V lookup: CDR1 SEHNR, CDR2 FQNEAQ (reference sequence). This CDR3 region has 14 residues. The J segment lost 5 bases and the V segment lost 9 bases, leaving 3 bases of the junction unmatched. The CDR3 loop is CASVGLAGDNEQFF. CDR3 bases read: TGTGCCAGTGTGGGACTAGCGGGGGACAATGAG.

This clone was seen many times. With the read ending 3 residues before the CDR3 end, the germline J gene is used to fill in that end. The V gene is TRBV7-8, the J gene TRBJ2-2; 7 nucleotides agree with TRBD2. The J segment lost 4 bases and the V segment lost 1 base, leaving 6 bases of the junction unmatched. The CDR3 is 16 amino acids. Germline loops: CDR1 SGHVS, CDR2 FQNEAQ. The CDR3 DNA, read in part, is TGTGCCAGCAGCTTAGTGGGGGGAGGGGCCACCGGGGAG. This encodes CASSLVGGGATGE. The whole CDR3 is CASSLVGGGATGELFF. Full variable domain (remainder filled in from reference TRBV7-8 and TRBJ2-2): GAGVSQSPRYKVAKRGQDVALRCDPISGHVSLFWYQQALGQGPEFLTYFQNEAQLDKSGLPSDRFFAERPEGSVSTLKIQRTQQEDSAVYLCASSLVGGGATGELFFGEGSRLTVL.

This clone was picked up many times. The observed sequence ends 3 residues before the CDR3 terminus, with the missing tail filled in from the germline J gene. The chain uses TRBV2 and TRBJ1-3; 7 nucleotides agree with TRBD1. This CDR3 has 15 residues. Germline V lookup: CDR1 SNHLY, CDR2 FYNNEI. V trimming: 6 bases; J trimming: 0 bases; junction bases outside the gene matches: 5. CDR3 DNA, as far as it was read: TGTGCCAGCAGAGGGACAGCAGACTCTGGAAACACC. Translation gives CASRGTADSGNT. The entire CDR3 is CASRGTADSGNTIYF. Using reference TRBV2 and TRBJ1-3 for the parts outside the CDR3, the full variable domain is EPEVTQTPSHQVTQMGQEVILRCVPISNHLYFYWYRQILGQKVEFLVSFYNNEISEKSEIFDDQFSVERPDGSNFTLKIRSTKLEDSAMYFCASRGTADSGNTIYFGEGSWLTVV.

This clone was observed many times. The CDR3 goes on 3 residues after the read ends, and that part is filled in from the germline J gene. The chain couples TRBV18 to TRBJ2-1; D possibly corresponds to TRBD2 (5 bases). V was clipped by 6 bases and J by 5 bases, with 14 bases between them. The CDR3 consists of 14 residues. Germline lookup yields CDR1 KGHSH and CDR2 LQKENI. The DNA read from the CDR3 is TGTGCCAGCTCGCAACAACGGGGAAACAATGAG. Translating it yields CASSQQRGNNE. The full CDR3 reads CASSQQRGNNEQFF.

Note on this clone: The read halts 3 residues ahead of the CDR3 end, with the missing end drawn from the germline J gene. This rearrangement joins TRBV19 to TRBJ2-7; 9 nucleotides align to TRBD1. CDR3 size: 14 residues. Germline V gene data show CDR1 as LNHDA and CDR2 as SQIVND (reference sequence). Trimming cost V 6 bases and J 1 base; bases outside gene matches: 4. The part of the CDR3 DNA that was read is TGTGCCAGTAGGGAGGACAGGGGTTCCTACGAG. Amino acid sequence: CASREDRGSYE. The whole CDR3 sequence is CASREDRGSYEQYF.

Note on this clone: The observed sequence ends 3 residues before the CDR3 terminus, with the missing tail filled in from the germline J gene. The J gene is TRBJ1-3, the V gene TRBV2, with TRBD1 matching over 8 bases. The trim removed 2 bases at V and 1 base at J, leaving 13 bases unmatched. This CDR3 has 19 amino acids. Germline V gives CDR1 SNHLY, CDR2 FYNNEI. The part of the CDR3 DNA that was read is TGTGCCAGCAGTGAAATCTTAGGTGGCAGGGGGCAATCTGGAAACACC. Its translation: CASSEILGGRGQSGNT. The whole CDR3 protein is CASSEILGGRGQSGNTIYF.

In this sample, this clone turned up many times. The read ends 3 residues before the CDR3 terminus; that terminus is restored from the germline J gene. The rearrangement joins TRBV18 to TRBJ2-1, with 11 nucleotides matching TRBD2. V dropped 1 base and J dropped 9; count of bases not matched to a gene: 11. The CDR3 covers 17 residues. Germline loops: CDR1 KGHSH, CDR2 LQKENI. The DNA read from the CDR3 is TGTGCCAGCTCACCACTTTACGGTCTAGCGGGAGGTGGTGAG. It codes for CASSPLYGLAGGGE. The entire CDR3 sequence reads CASSPLYGLAGGGEQFF.

This clone was picked up many times. The read terminates 3 residues before the CDR3 end, so the remaining end is supplied by the germline J gene. The chain joins TRBV7-2 to TRBJ2-7, with 7 bases fitting TRBD2. Germline CDR1 reads SGHTA; CDR2 reads FQGNSA. The CDR3 runs 15 residues. J gave up 6 bases and V 1 base, and 9 bases lay outside the gene matches. CDR3 DNA, as far as it was read: TGTGCCAGCAGCTTAGTCCCGGGGGGACTTAGCGAG. Protein: CASSLVPGGLSE. The full-length CDR3 reads as CASSLVPGGLSEQYF.

This clone was recorded many times. The read falls 3 residues short of the CDR3 end, and the missing part is taken from the germline J gene. V gene TRBV20-1 combines with J gene TRBJ2-7; D might be TRBD1 (6 bases). This CDR3 is 16 amino acids long. Germline CDR1 is DFQATT and CDR2 is SNEGSKA (reference sequence). V lost 3 bases and J lost 3, with 21 bases in between. The DNA read from the CDR3 is TGCAGTGCTAGGCCCGGATCGGGACACGGTCTCTACGAG. Its translation is CSARPGSGHGLYE. The full-length CDR3 reads as CSARPGSGHGLYEQYF.

This clone came up many times. The read finishes 3 residues shy of the CDR3 end, and the germline J gene is used to complete it. The rearrangement joins TRBV5-1 to TRBJ2-5, with 9 bases that match TRBD2. V lost 0 bases and J lost 2; bases outside the gene matches: 5. Germline V lookup: CDR1 SGHRS, CDR2 YFSETQ. The CDR3 has 16 residues. The CDR3 region is CASSLGSLAGQETQYF. The DNA read from the CDR3 is TGCGCCAGCAGCTTGGGGTCTCTAGCGGGACAAGAGACC.

This clone was counted a few times. The read ends 3 residues before the CDR3 terminus; that terminus is restored from the germline J gene. The gene calls are TRBV2 and TRBJ2-4; 10 nucleotides match TRBD1. V lost 3 bases, J lost 6 bases, and 8 bases stayed unmatched. The CDR3 has 16 residues. Germline CDR1 is SNHLY and CDR2 is FYNNEI. The CDR3 here is CASSEGQGWGGNIQYF. The sequenced CDR3 bases are TGTGCCAGCAGTGAGGGACAGGGGTGGGGGGGAAACATT.

Concerning this clone itself: Read sequence stops 3 residues before the CDR3 end, and the germline J gene provides the missing end. The rearrangement uses TRBV19 and TRBJ2-1, with 7 bases fitting TRBD1. V lost 4 bases and J lost 7; bases outside the gene matches: 13. Germline V gene sequence: CDR1 LNHDA, CDR2 SQIVND (reference sequence). The CDR3 runs to 16 residues. The covered CDR3 bases are TGTGCCAGTAGTACATACAGGGGAAGTACACGAAATGAG. Translation gives CASSTYRGSTRNE. The full CDR3 sequence reads CASSTYRGSTRNEQFF.

This clone was counted many times. CDR3 bases read: TGCAGCGTTGGTCCGGAGGGACAGGGGGAGGTGAATGAG. Amino acids: CSVGPEGQGEVNE. The whole CDR3 protein reads CSVGPEGQGEVNEQFF. The genes are TRBV29-1 and TRBJ2-1, with 11 bases matching TRBD1. The read gets to within 3 residues of the CDR3 end, and the germline J gene fills in the rest. This CDR3 region has 16 residues. V trimming: 4 bases; J trimming: 7 bases; junction bases outside the gene matches: 12. Germline assignment: CDR1 SQVTM and CDR2 ANQGSEA.

This clone occurred many times. Read coverage stops 3 residues before the CDR3 terminus; the germline J gene supplies the remainder. This chain links TRBV19 with TRBJ1-4; 9 nucleotides match TRBD1. The J segment lost 8 bases and the V segment lost 7 bases, leaving 17 bases of the junction unmatched. CDR3 length: 17 amino acids. The germline V gene encodes CDR1 LNHDA and CDR2 SQIVND (reference sequence). CDR3 bases read: TGTGCCAGTAAGACCTTATCCTCCGGGACAGGGTTCGAAAAA. This translates into CASKTLSSGTGFEK. The complete CDR3 sequence is CASKTLSSGTGFEKLFF.

This clone was detected many times. The read comes to an end 3 residues before the CDR3 does, leaving the germline J gene to fill in the end. The chain links TRBV20-1 to TRBJ2-5; D gene unclear. The CDR3 has 12 residues. V lost 3 bases and J 2 bases, leaving 7 bases between the germline ends. From germline, CDR1 is DFQATT and CDR2 SNEGSKA (reference sequence). Incomplete CDR3 DNA: TGCAGTGCTAGTGGCAGACAAGAGACC. Protein: CSASGRQET. Given in full, the CDR3 is CSASGRQETQYF.

This clone was recorded many times. Read sequence stops 3 residues before the CDR3 end, and the germline J gene provides the missing end. Other DNA sequences in the sample encode the same CDR3. The chain joins TRBV5-1 to TRBJ1-3; unclear D gene. This CDR3 contains 14 residues. Germline loops: CDR1 SGHRS, CDR2 YFSETQ. V lost 2 bases to trimming and J lost 1 base, with 7 bases between them. CDR3 protein: CASSFSGSGNTIYF. Incomplete CDR3 DNA: TGCGCCAGCAGCTTCTCGGGTTCTGGAAACACC. The full variable domain, rest sourced from reference TRBV5-1 and TRBJ1-3, is KAGVTQTPRYLIKTRGQQVTLSCSPISGHRSVSWYQQTPGQGLQFLFEYFSETQRNKGNFPGRFSGRQFSNSRSEMNVSTLELGDSALYLCASSFSGSGNTIYFGEGSWLTVV.

This clone was seen at least ten times. The read gets to within 3 residues of the CDR3 end, and the germline J gene fills in the rest. The chain uses TRBV5-1 and TRBJ2-7, with D maybe TRBD1 (5 bases). The CDR3 totals 15 residues. V shed 0 bases and J shed 2 bases, with 12 bases lying between them. Per germline, CDR1 SGHRS and CDR2 YFSETQ. Incomplete CDR3 DNA: TGCGCCAGCAGCTTGGAAGGGGAATTAGCCTACGAG. Its translation is CASSLEGELAYE. The complete CDR3 sequence is CASSLEGELAYEQYF.